The next 6 T cell receptor beta chains were all read from a single sample in a study of OX40 agonist ivuxolimab in advanced cancers. This table comes from immunoSEQ multiplex PCR, and its TCRdb copy is limited to in-frame clones, with some not included. The sample includes approximately 53,000 clones, 90% to 95% of them seen just once. Sequenced here: CD4+ or CD8+ T cells sorted from blood, sampled in a trial of the OX40 agonist ivuxolimab. These receptors came from an adult with an advanced solid tumor such as melanoma, head and neck, liver or kidney cancer.

V is TRBV6-5 and J is TRBJ2-7, with D perhaps TRBD2 (6 bases). V gave up 8 bases and J gave up 3 bases, with 17 bases separating them. The CDR3 has 14 residues. Germline CDR1 reads MNHEY; CDR2 reads SVGAGI. CDR3 nucleotides: TGTGCCAGCTCCGGCGGCGGGATAGGCTACGAGCAGTACTTC. Residues: CASSGGGIGYEQYF.

The CDR3 coding sequence is TGTGCCAGCAGCTTAGAAGAAGGTGGGGGACAGGGGCCGAACACTGAAGCTTTCTTT. As protein: CASSLEEGGGQGPNTEAFF. This chain connects TRBV7-9 to TRBJ1-1, with 10 bases lining up with TRBD1. Germline V CDR1 and CDR2: SEHNR, FQNEAQ (reference sequence). The CDR3 extends over 19 amino acids. J gave up 1 base and V 1 base, and 12 bases lay outside the gene matches. The variable domain in full, with the rest retrieved from reference TRBV7-9 and TRBJ1-1, is DTGVSQNPRHKITKRGQNVTFRCDPISEHNRLYWYRQTLGQGPEFLTYFQNEAQLEKSRLLSDRFSAERPKGSFSTLEIQRTEQGDSAMYLCASSLEEGGGQGPNTEAFFGQGTRLTVV.

This chain links TRBV15 with TRBJ2-7; 9 bases fit TRBD1. The CDR3 is 15 residues long. Looked up from germline, CDR1 is LNHNV and CDR2 is YYDKDF (reference sequence). With V trimmed by 0 bases and J by 4 bases, 4 bases remained unmatched. The CDR3 DNA reads as TGTGCCACCAGCAGAGATCGGGGACAGGGATACGAGCAGTACTTC. It specifies CATSRDRGQGYEQYF.

The gene calls are TRBV19 and TRBJ1-5, with a weak D call TRBD1 (5 bases). This CDR3 is 18 amino acids long. V was pared by 2 bases and J by 0 bases, with 17 bases between. CDR1 is LNHDA, CDR2 SQIVND, per germline (reference sequence). The CDR3 region has the DNA TGTGCCAGTAGTATATCATCCAGGGCCCTTTATAGCAATCAGCCCCAGCATTTT. Translated, it gives CASSISSRALYSNQPQHF.

V usage is TRBV13 and J usage is TRBJ1-1, with a possible D match to TRBD1 (6 bases). The CDR3 runs 12 residues. The germline V and J ends were trimmed by 10 bases and 4 bases, with 13 bases remaining between them. Germline V gives CDR1 PRHDT, CDR2 FYEKMQ (reference sequence). This CDR3 reads CATVGGGTEAFF. Here the CDR3 DNA reads TGTGCCACCGTAGGGGGGGGCACTGAAGCTTTCTTT. The entire variable domain, with the rest obtained from reference TRBV13 and TRBJ1-1, is as follows: AAGVIQSPRHLIKEKRETATLKCYPIPRHDTVYWYQQGPGQDPQFLISFYEKMQSDKGSIPDRFSAQQFSDYHSELNMSSLELGDSALYFCATVGGGTEAFFGQGTRLTVV.

The chain couples TRBV5-8 to TRBJ1-1, with D unresolved. Trimming took off 2 bases at V and 1 base at J, with 9 bases between the two ends. Germline-derived CDR1 and CDR2 are SGHTS and YDEGEE. The CDR3 extends over 14 amino acids. Here the CDR3 DNA reads TGTGCCAGCAGCTTAATACAGACGAACACTGAAGCTTTCTTT. Translated, it gives CASSLIQTNTEAFF.